Listed here are 14 T cell receptor beta chains from one sample, sequenced in a study of human T cells and chemical hapten exposure (dated by TCRdb to the early 2020s). Read against the paper, the sample's time point label means: pre-sensitization, week 0. What this sample's treatment or condition label stands for: therapeutic diphenylcyclopropenone sensitization with weekly scalp DPC. The library relied on RACE. For sequencing, a NextSeq 500 was employed. The public sequencing data were trimmed at Q25 with fastp and processed into clonotypes with MiXCR by TCRdb, which kept only in-frame beta chains. Each record represents a unique CDR3 protein, reported with the most common genes and DNA among its rows. The sample contains under 200,000 distinct CDR3 sequences, 25% to 30% of them found a single time. 2.5% to 3.5% of the sample is in the top ten clones. The starting material was whole blood, obtained in connection with sensitization to the hapten diphenylcyclopropenone (DPC). These receptors all stem from a woman in her 30s with alopecia areata. Some clones in this sample may be carry-over from other donors' samples.

The J gene is TRBJ1-1, the V gene TRBV14, with TRBD1 as a possible D gene (6 bases). Trimming pared 1 base from V and 1 base from J, leaving 16 bases between. Germline V lookup: CDR1 SGHDN, CDR2 FVKESK. The CDR3 extends over 17 amino acids. The CDR3 nucleotides read TGTGCCAGCAGCCAAGCCCTTGGGCAGGGGCAGAACACTGAAGCTTTCTTT. Translating it yields CASSQALGQGQNTEAFF.

The CDR3 reads CASSLGRGLTDTQYF. The CDR3 nucleotides are TGTGCCAGCAGCTTAGGACGGGGACTCACAGATACGCAGTATTTT. The chain combines TRBV11-2 with TRBJ2-3; D may be TRBD2 (6 bases). V was clipped by 1 base and J by 2 bases, with 10 bases between them. The CDR3 extends over 15 amino acids. Germline CDR1 is SGHAT and CDR2 is FQNNGV.

The chain links TRBV24-1 to TRBJ2-2, with D perhaps TRBD2 (6 bases). The germline V gene encodes CDR1 KGHDR and CDR2 SFDVKD. V shed 9 bases and J shed 6 bases, with 22 bases lying between them. This CDR3 has 16 amino acids. The CDR3, as DNA: TGTGCCACCGAGAGCGATGCGGGGAGGAGCGCCGGGGAGCTGTTTTTT. Residues: CATESDAGRSAGELFF.

The DNA for the CDR3 is TGCGCCAGCAGCGTCTCGAGCGGGGGCCACAACAATGAGCAGTTCTTC. Amino acid sequence: CASSVSSGGHNNEQFF. The rearrangement uses TRBV5-1 and TRBJ2-1; TRBD2 matches 8 bases. The germline V gene has CDR1 SGHRS and CDR2 YFSETQ. The CDR3 length is 16 residues. V shed 4 bases, J shed 5 bases, and the junction held 11 bases outside the gene matches.

The V and J genes are TRBV18 and TRBJ2-1, with 10 nucleotides matching TRBD1. This CDR3 region has 17 residues. V lost 1 base and J lost 2; bases outside the gene matches: 5. Germline V lookup: CDR1 KGHSH, CDR2 LQKENI. Here the CDR3 DNA reads TGTGCCAGCTCACCACAAATGGGACAGGGGACCTACAATGAGCAGTTCTTC. Translating gives CASSPQMGQGTYNEQFF.

This clonotype was recorded many times. The gene calls are TRBV29-1 and TRBJ2-1; no clear D gene. Trimming left V 0 bases short and J 5 bases short, with 11 bases between. Germline CDR1 is SQVTM and CDR2 is ANQGSEA. This CDR3 is built from 14 residues. The CDR3 protein is CSVEDPYPDNEQFF. The DNA of the CDR3 is TGCAGCGTTGAAGATCCCTACCCAGACAATGAGCAGTTCTTC.

The rearrangement links TRBV29-1 to TRBJ2-3, with TRBD2 matching over 8 bases. Unmatched junction bases numbered 6, after V lost 6 bases and J lost 4 bases. From germline, CDR1 is SQVTM and CDR2 ANQGSEA. The CDR3 extends over 13 amino acids. In DNA, the CDR3 is TGCAGCGTCGTAGAGCGGGAGTCAGATACGCAGTATTTT. It translates to CSVVERESDTQYF.

This clonotype showed up just a few times. The rearrangement uses TRBV7-6 and TRBJ2-1; the D is unclear. Germline CDR1 is SGHVS and CDR2 is FNYEAQ. The germline V and J ends were trimmed by 0 bases and 1 base, with 7 bases remaining between them. The CDR3 is made up of 15 amino acids. The CDR3 coding sequence is TGTGCCAGCAGCTTAGCATTAGCTTCCTACAATGAGCAGTTCTTC. Translating it yields CASSLALASYNEQFF.

CDR3 amino acids: CSARWTSGRGYNEQFF. Here the CDR3 DNA reads TGCAGTGCTCGATGGACTAGCGGGAGGGGGTACAATGAGCAGTTCTTC. The J gene is TRBJ2-1, the V gene TRBV20-1; 15 nucleotides agree with TRBD2. Germline CDR1 DFQATT, CDR2 SNEGSKA (reference sequence). After removal of 5 bases from V and 4 bases from J, the junction contained 6 bases not matched to a gene. CDR3 length equals 16 residues.

The chain is built from TRBV5-1 and TRBJ2-3; tentatively, D is TRBD1 or TRBD2 (6 bases each). Trimming shortened V by 6 bases and J by 4 bases, and 15 bases separated the two germline ends. The CDR3 is 14 amino acids. Germline values: CDR1 SGHRS, CDR2 YFSETQ. The CDR3: CASIPGGTADTQYF. In DNA form, the CDR3 reads TGCGCCAGCATACCCGGGGGCACCGCAGATACGCAGTATTTT. Drawing the rest from reference TRBV5-1 and TRBJ2-3, the complete variable domain is KAGVTQTPRYLIKTRGQQVTLSCSPISGHRSVSWYQQTPGQGLQFLFEYFSETQRNKGNFPGRFSGRQFSNSRSEMNVSTLELGDSALYLCASIPGGTADTQYFGPGTRLTVL.

The chain has TRBV7-2 and TRBJ1-2; 7 bases agree with TRBD1. The germline V gene encodes CDR1 SGHTA and CDR2 FQGNSA. The CDR3 covers 14 residues. Trimming at V came to 2 bases and at J to 7 bases, leaving 7 bases not matched to a gene. The CDR3 reads CASSLWSQGGGYTF. DNA for the CDR3: TGTGCCAGCAGCTTATGGTCGCAGGGGGGTGGCTACACCTTC.

This clonotype was counted once. The chain is built from TRBV9 and TRBJ2-7; D is unclear. Germline CDR1 reads SGDLS; CDR2 reads YYNGEE. With 0 bases removed from V and 6 bases from J, the gap between germline ends came to 13 bases. This CDR3 is 14 amino acids long. Here the CDR3 reads CASSVARLGGEQYF. The CDR3 coding sequence is TGTGCCAGCAGCGTAGCTCGGCTAGGTGGCGAGCAGTACTTC.

The J gene is TRBJ1-2, the V gene TRBV29-1; D is unresolved. CDR1 is SQVTM and CDR2 is ANQGSEA in the germline V gene. The CDR3 is made up of 11 amino acids. The V and J ends lost 4 bases and 7 bases respectively, with 10 bases between them. CDR3 loop: CSVGGESGYTF. The CDR3 DNA is TGCAGCGTTGGCGGGGAAAGTGGCTACACCTTC.

A single count supports this clonotype. The chain joins TRBV7-9 to TRBJ2-1, with TRBD2 matching over 11 bases. CDR1 SEHNR and CDR2 FQNEAQ come from the germline V gene (reference sequence). J was trimmed by 5 bases and V by 3 bases; bases with no gene match: 3. The CDR3 length is 15 residues. CDR3 sequence: CASSLGLAANNEQFF. In DNA, the CDR3 is TGTGCCAGCAGCTTGGGACTAGCGGCAAACAATGAGCAGTTCTTC. The complete variable domain, with remaining parts taken from reference TRBV7-9 and TRBJ2-1, reads DTGVSQNPRHKITKRGQNVTFRCDPISEHNRLYWYRQTLGQGPEFLTYFQNEAQLEKSRLLSDRFSAERPKGSFSTLEIQRTEQGDSAMYLCASSLGLAANNEQFFGPGTRLTVL.